These T cell receptor beta chains were read from a single sample in a study of spatial heterogeneity in lung cancer. TCRdb passed the 5' RACE reads through MiXCR, listing each CDR3 protein once. The table has tens of thousands of distinct CDR3 sequences, just over 7.5% seen once; the top ten hold roughly 9.9%. Here the sequenced sample was PBMCs, taken at follow-up. The receptors stem from a male donor with early-stage non-small cell lung cancer. CDR3s include the opening cysteine and the closing phenylalanine or tryptophan. Each record gives: D gene, clone size, J gene, V gene, CDR3 protein, CDR3 DNA. A D gene is named only where the DNA matches it firmly. Size values are once, few and many counts, or a class for expanded clones, and some rows have none.

>TRBD1|many|TRBJ1-5|TRBV19
CASSYGTGAFQPQHF
TGTGCCAGTAGTTACGGGACAGGGGCTTTTCAGCCCCAGCATTTT
>.|few|TRBJ1-2|TRBV19
CASSEYYGYTF
TGTGCCAGTAGTGAATACTATGGCTACACCTTC
>.|many|TRBJ2-7|TRBV12-3/TRBV12-4
CASSFRGSVYEQYF
TGTGCCAGCAGTTTCCGGGGGTCGGTCTACGAGCAGTACTTC
>.|many|TRBJ1-2|TRBV29-1
CSTGFNYGYTF
TGCAGCACCGGTTTCAACTATGGCTACACCTTC
>.|many|TRBJ1-6|TRBV10-2
CASSETDSPLHF
TGCGCCAGCAGTGAGACAGACTCACCCCTCCACTTT
>.|many|TRBJ1-1|TRBV29-1
CSVSGDMNTEAFF
TGCAGCGTTTCGGGTGACATGAACACTGAAGCTTTCTTT
>.|many|TRBJ2-1|TRBV6-5
CASRGHHYNEQFF
TGTGCCAGCAGGGGACATCATTACAATGAGCAGTTCTTC
>.|many|TRBJ1-5|TRBV6-6
CASSRVGSNQPQHF
TGTGCCAGCAGCAGGGTCGGGAGCAATCAGCCCCAGCATTTT
>TRBD2|many|TRBJ2-7|TRBV20-1
CSARLTSGGAEQYF
TGCAGTGCTAGGTTGACTAGCGGGGGGGCCGAGCAGTACTTC
>.|many|TRBJ2-7|TRBV7-9
CASSTETGSYEQYF
TGTGCCAGCAGCACCGAAACAGGGAGCTACGAGCAGTACTTC
>.|many|TRBJ1-2|TRBV19
CAARGQQHYGYTF
TGTGCAGCCCGAGGACAACAGCACTATGGCTACACCTTC
>.|many|TRBJ1-1|TRBV29-1
CSVASDGLGTEAFF
TGCAGCGTTGCCTCGGACGGTCTGGGCACTGAAGCTTTCTTT
>TRBD2|many|TRBJ2-1|TRBV14
CASSPLAGGNSNEQFF
TGTGCCAGCAGCCCCTTGGCGGGGGGCAACTCCAATGAGCAGTTCTTC
>.|many|TRBJ1-6|TRBV11-2
CASSFARDPSALASYNSPLHF
TGTGCCAGCAGCTTCGCCCGGGACCCGTCCGCCCTAGCGTCCTATAATTCACCCCTCCACTTT
>.|.|TRBJ1-3|TRBV6-1
CASSEQLSGNTIYF
TGTGCCAGCAGTGAGCAACTCTCTGGAAACACCATATATTTT
>TRBD2|many|TRBJ2-3|TRBV9
CASSSPGGVWDTQYF
TGTGCCAGCAGCTCTCCCGGGGGGGTATGGGATACGCAGTATTTT
>TRBD1|many|TRBJ1-5|TRBV6-1
CASRPTGPFNQPQHF
TGTGCCAGCAGACCGACAGGGCCTTTCAATCAGCCCCAGCATTTT
>.|many|TRBJ2-2|TRBV7-2
CASSSQGGMNTGELFF
TGTGCCAGCAGCTCCCAGGGGGGAATGAACACCGGGGAGCTGTTTTTT
>.|many|TRBJ2-6|TRBV11-2
CASSPGLAGANVLTF
TGTGCCAGCAGCCCTGGCCTCGCTGGGGCCAACGTCCTGACTTTC
>.|medium-sized|TRBJ2-5|TRBV7-6
CASSLGGEETQYF
TGTGCCAGCAGCTTAGGAGGGGAAGAGACCCAGTACTTC
>TRBD2|many|TRBJ2-2|TRBV7-7
CASSPSGGAPGELFF
TGTGCTAGCAGCCCGAGCGGGGGGGCCCCCGGGGAGCTGTTTTTT
>TRBD2|many|TRBJ2-1|TRBV9
CASSVGASGSNEQFF
TGTGCCAGCAGCGTAGGGGCTAGCGGCTCCAATGAGCAGTTCTTC
>.|many|TRBJ2-2|TRBV19
CASSIRAGALAGELFF
TGTGCCAGTAGTATTCGAGCGGGCGCTTTGGCCGGGGAGCTGTTTTTT
>TRBD2|many|TRBJ2-7|TRBV6-6
CASSNRDKRGTYEQYF
TGTGCCAGCAGTAACCGGGACAAGCGGGGGACCTACGAGCAGTACTTC
>.|many|TRBJ2-7|TRBV6-6
CASRVGAIAYEQYF
TGTGCCAGCAGAGTAGGGGCGATCGCCTACGAGCAGTACTTC
>TRBD2|many|TRBJ2-1|TRBV10-3
CAISRGHGTTSGEQFF
TGTGCCATCAGTCGCGGACACGGGACGACTAGCGGTGAGCAGTTCTTC
>.|many|TRBJ2-1|TRBV12-3/TRBV12-4
CASSLWGSSYNEQFF
TGTGCCAGCAGTTTATGGGGGAGCTCCTACAATGAGCAGTTCTTC
>.|many|TRBJ2-5|TRBV5-1
CASRSFAGTETQYF
TGCGCCAGCCGTAGCTTTGCGGGGACCGAGACCCAGTACTTC